This T cell receptor (beta chain) is drawn from a study of cytomegalovirus exposure and HLA in healthy donors. Study-level points and caveats: In a later analysis, across HLA loci, associated TCR counts were highest for DRB1, lowest for HLA-C. Most TCR sequences were seen very rarely across donors, but some public TCRs occurred in many.

It was healthy bone marrow donors who served as donors. As for this clone: Its specificity is unknown.

Per the germline V gene, CDR1 is SGHTA and CDR2 is FQGNSA. CDR3 length: 12 residues. The V gene lost 4 bases and the J gene lost 8 bases, with 11 bases spanning the gap. Primers for the PCR totalled 60 Vbeta and 13 Jbeta. Sequencing used immunoSEQ multiplex PCR; TCRdb keeps in-frame clones, though not all of them. This sample yields around 80,000 clones, of which over 70% are seen a single time; 5.9% belongs to the top ten. The gene calls are TRBV7-2 and TRBJ1-1, with D perhaps TRBD1 (6 bases). The receptor was isolated from a man between 18 and 35 years old in good health and CMV-seropositive. The sequencing sample was made of PBMCs. CDR3 residues: CASSYSTGEAFF. CDR3 nucleotide sequence: TGTGCCAGCAGCTATTCCACAGGGGAAGCTTTCTTT.